This is a list of T cell receptor beta chains from one sample in a study of blood T cell repertoires in COVID-19. TCRdb's table, derived via immunoSEQ multiplex PCR, lists solely in-frame clones and lacks some. Altogether roughly 100,000 clones are present, around 86% being singletons, with the ten largest covering around 3.9%. The material sequenced was peripheral blood. These receptors originate from a man over 45 with acute or convalescent COVID-19. Both conserved end residues are part of each CDR3. Fields, in order: D gene, clone size, CDR3 length, J gene, V gene, CDR3 DNA, CDR3 protein. A D gene is named only where the DNA matches it firmly. For some rows the clone size is stated as once, few or many, or as a class when expanded; others skip it.

d_call: .
clone_size: .
cdr3_length: 17
j_call: TRBJ1-3
v_call: TRBV5-1
cdr3_nt: TGCGCCAGCAGCCAGGATTCCGGGAGGTTCTCTGGAAACACCATATATTTT
cdr3_aa: CASSQDSGRFSGNTIYF

d_call: TRBD1
clone_size: .
cdr3_length: 14
j_call: TRBJ2-4
v_call: TRBV5-1
cdr3_nt: TGCGCCAGCAGCAACCGGGACAGTATGGACATTCAGTACTTC
cdr3_aa: CASSNRDSMDIQYF

d_call: TRBD1
clone_size: .
cdr3_length: 15
j_call: TRBJ2-1
v_call: TRBV13
cdr3_nt: TGTGCCAGCAGCTTATTGTCAGGACAGGACAATGAGCAGTTCTTC
cdr3_aa: CASSLLSGQDNEQFF

d_call: .
clone_size: .
cdr3_length: 15
j_call: TRBJ2-4
v_call: TRBV28
cdr3_nt: TGTGCCAGCAGTGCGCTCAAGTTAGCCAAAAACATTCAGTACTTC
cdr3_aa: CASSALKLAKNIQYF

d_call: .
clone_size: .
cdr3_length: 14
j_call: TRBJ1-5
v_call: TRBV2
cdr3_nt: TGTGCCAGCAGTGGTGCAGGGATCAATCAGCCCCAGCATTTT
cdr3_aa: CASSGAGINQPQHF

d_call: TRBD2
clone_size: once
cdr3_length: 13
j_call: TRBJ2-7
v_call: TRBV3-1/TRBV3-2
cdr3_nt: TGTGCTAGCAGGGTAGCGGGAGAATACGAGCAGTACTTC
cdr3_aa: CASRVAGEYEQYF

d_call: .
clone_size: .
cdr3_length: 11
j_call: TRBJ2-1
v_call: TRBV24-1
cdr3_nt: TGTGCCACCAGTGGAGGTTTTAAGCAGTTCTTC
cdr3_aa: CATSGGFKQFF

d_call: TRBD1
clone_size: .
cdr3_length: 16
j_call: TRBJ2-7
v_call: TRBV28
cdr3_nt: TGTGCCAGCAGCCTGGACAGGGCGCGTCTCGCCTACGAGCAGTACTTC
cdr3_aa: CASSLDRARLAYEQYF

d_call: .
clone_size: .
cdr3_length: 12
j_call: TRBJ1-2
v_call: TRBV28
cdr3_nt: TGTGCCAGCAGCCGCAGAGGCTATGGCTACACCTTC
cdr3_aa: CASSRRGYGYTF

d_call: TRBD2
clone_size: .
cdr3_length: 15
j_call: TRBJ2-1
v_call: TRBV5-1
cdr3_nt: TGCGCCAGCAGCACCGGACTAGCGGGAAACAATGAGCAGTTCTTC
cdr3_aa: CASSTGLAGNNEQFF

d_call: .
clone_size: .
cdr3_length: 14
j_call: TRBJ2-5
v_call: TRBV7-7
cdr3_nt: TGTGCTAGCAGCCCAGGCAGGGGCCAAGAGACCCAGTACTTC
cdr3_aa: CASSPGRGQETQYF

d_call: .
clone_size: .
cdr3_length: 14
j_call: TRBJ1-4
v_call: TRBV2
cdr3_nt: TGTGCCAGCAGCCTGGACGGGAGTAATGAAAAACTGTTTTTT
cdr3_aa: CASSLDGSNEKLFF

d_call: TRBD1
clone_size: .
cdr3_length: 13
j_call: TRBJ1-2
v_call: TRBV30
cdr3_nt: TGTGCCTGGAGCCTGGGACAGGGAGATGGCTACACCTTC
cdr3_aa: CAWSLGQGDGYTF

d_call: .
clone_size: few
cdr3_length: 16
j_call: TRBJ2-7
v_call: TRBV28
cdr3_nt: TGTGCCAGCCAAAGGGAGCGAGGAACAGGGAACTACGAGCAGTACTTC
cdr3_aa: CASQRERGTGNYEQYF